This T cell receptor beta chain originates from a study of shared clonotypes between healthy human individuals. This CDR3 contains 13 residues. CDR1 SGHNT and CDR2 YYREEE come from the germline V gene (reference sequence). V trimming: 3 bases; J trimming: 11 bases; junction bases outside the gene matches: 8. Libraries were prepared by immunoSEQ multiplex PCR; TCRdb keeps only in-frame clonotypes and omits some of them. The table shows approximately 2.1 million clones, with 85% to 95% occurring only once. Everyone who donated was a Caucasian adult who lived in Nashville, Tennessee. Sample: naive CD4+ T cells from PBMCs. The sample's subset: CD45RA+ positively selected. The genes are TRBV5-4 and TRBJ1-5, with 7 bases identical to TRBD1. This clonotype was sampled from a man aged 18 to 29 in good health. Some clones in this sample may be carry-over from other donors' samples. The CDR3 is CASSWGQGDTQHF. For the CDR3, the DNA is TGTGCCAGCAGCTGGGGGCAGGGGGACACCCAGCATTTT.